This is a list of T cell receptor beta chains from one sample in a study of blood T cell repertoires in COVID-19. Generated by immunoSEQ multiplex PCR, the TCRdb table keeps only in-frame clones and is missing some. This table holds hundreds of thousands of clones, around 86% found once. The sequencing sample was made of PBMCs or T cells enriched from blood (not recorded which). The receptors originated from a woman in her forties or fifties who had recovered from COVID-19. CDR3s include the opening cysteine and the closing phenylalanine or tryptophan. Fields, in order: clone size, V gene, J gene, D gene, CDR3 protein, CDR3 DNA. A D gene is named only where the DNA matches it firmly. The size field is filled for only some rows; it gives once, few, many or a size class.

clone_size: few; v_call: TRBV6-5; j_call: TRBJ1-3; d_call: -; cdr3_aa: CASSYRFLPGDTIYF; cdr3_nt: TGTGCCAGCAGTTATCGGTTTTTACCCGGGGACACCATATATTTT
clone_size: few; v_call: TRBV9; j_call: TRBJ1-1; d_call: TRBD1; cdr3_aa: CASRGTGSTEAFF; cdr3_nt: TGTGCCAGCAGGGGGACAGGGAGCACTGAAGCTTTCTTT
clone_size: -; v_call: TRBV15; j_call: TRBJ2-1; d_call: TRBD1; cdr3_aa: CATSRPTGQGKYNEQFF; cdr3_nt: TGTGCCACCAGCAGACCGACTGGACAGGGAAAATACAATGAGCAGTTCTTC
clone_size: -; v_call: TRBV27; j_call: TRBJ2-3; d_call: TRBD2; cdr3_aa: CASSSGTSGGYTDTQYF; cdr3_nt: TGTGCCAGCAGTTCCGGGACTAGCGGGGGTTACACAGATACGCAGTATTTT
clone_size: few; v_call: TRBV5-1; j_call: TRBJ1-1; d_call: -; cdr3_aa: CATSTGNANTEAFF; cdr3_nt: TGCGCCACCTCAACAGGGAACGCGAACACTGAAGCTTTCTTT
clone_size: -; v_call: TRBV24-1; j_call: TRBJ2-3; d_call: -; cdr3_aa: CATSDLSTASTDTQYF; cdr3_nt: TGTGCCACCAGTGATTTGTCGACAGCGAGCACAGATACGCAGTATTTT
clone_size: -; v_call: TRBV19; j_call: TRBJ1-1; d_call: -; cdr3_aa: CASSIGQTNTEAFF; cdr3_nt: TGTGCCAGTAGTATAGGACAGACGAACACTGAAGCTTTCTTT
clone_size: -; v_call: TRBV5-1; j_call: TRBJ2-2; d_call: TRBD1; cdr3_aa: CASQRQGDTGELFF; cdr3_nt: TGCGCCAGCCAAAGACAGGGGGACACCGGGGAGCTGTTTTTT
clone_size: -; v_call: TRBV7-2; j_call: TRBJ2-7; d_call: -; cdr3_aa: CASSPGVQQEQYF; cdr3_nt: TGTGCCAGCAGCCCGGGGGTACAGCAAGAGCAGTACTTC
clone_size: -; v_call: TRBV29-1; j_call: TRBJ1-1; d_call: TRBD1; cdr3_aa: CSVETGGVNTEAFF; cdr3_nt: TGCAGCGTTGAGACAGGGGGGGTGAACACTGAAGCTTTCTTT
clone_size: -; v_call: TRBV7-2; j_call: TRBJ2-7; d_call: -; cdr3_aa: CASSFWGGGEQYF; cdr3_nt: TGTGCCAGCAGCTTCTGGGGAGGGGGCGAGCAGTACTTC
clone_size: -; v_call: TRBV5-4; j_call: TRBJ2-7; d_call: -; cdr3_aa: CASSLRGTYEQYF; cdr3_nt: TGTGCCAGCAGCTTGCGAGGGACCTACGAGCAGTACTTC
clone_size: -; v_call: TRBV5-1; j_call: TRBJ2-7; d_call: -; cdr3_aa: CASSLPPSYEQYF; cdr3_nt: TGCGCCAGCAGCTTGCCCCCCAGCTACGAGCAGTACTTC
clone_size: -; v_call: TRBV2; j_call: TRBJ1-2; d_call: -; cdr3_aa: CASREPLHYGYTF; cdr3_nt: TGTGCCAGCAGGGAGCCACTTCACTATGGCTACACCTTC
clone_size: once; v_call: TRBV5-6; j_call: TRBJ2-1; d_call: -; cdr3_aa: CASSEDFRGSYNEQFF; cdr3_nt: TGTGCCAGCAGCGAAGACTTCCGCGGCTCCTACAATGAGCAGTTCTTC
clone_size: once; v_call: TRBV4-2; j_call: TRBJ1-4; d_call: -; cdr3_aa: CASSPPGQLNEKLFF; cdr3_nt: TGTGCCAGCAGCCCGCCGGGACAACTTAATGAAAAACTGTTTTTT
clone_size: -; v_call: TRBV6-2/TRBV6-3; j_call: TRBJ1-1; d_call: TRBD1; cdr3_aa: CASSYTGDSTEAFF; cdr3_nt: TGTGCCAGCAGTTACACAGGGGATAGCACTGAAGCTTTCTTT
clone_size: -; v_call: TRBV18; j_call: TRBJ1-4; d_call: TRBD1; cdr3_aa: CASSPPTGQYATNEKLFF; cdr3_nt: TGTGCCAGCTCACCACCGACAGGGCAGTATGCAACTAATGAAAAACTGTTTTTT
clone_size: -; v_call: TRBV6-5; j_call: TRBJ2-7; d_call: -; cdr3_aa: CASSMTEAYEQYF; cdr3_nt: TGTGCCAGCAGTATGACAGAAGCCTACGAGCAGTACTTC
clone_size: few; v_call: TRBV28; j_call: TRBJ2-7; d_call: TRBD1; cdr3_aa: CASLETGGYEQYF; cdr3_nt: TGTGCCAGTTTGGAGACAGGGGGCTACGAGCAGTACTTC
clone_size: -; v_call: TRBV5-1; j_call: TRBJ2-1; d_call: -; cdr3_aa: CASSLSDSEQFF; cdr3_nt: TGCGCCAGCAGCTTGAGTGATAGTGAGCAGTTCTTC
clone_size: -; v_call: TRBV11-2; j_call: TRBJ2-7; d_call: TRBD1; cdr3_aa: CASTLTGGPYEQYF; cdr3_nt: TGTGCCAGCACCTTAACAGGGGGGCCCTACGAGCAGTACTTC
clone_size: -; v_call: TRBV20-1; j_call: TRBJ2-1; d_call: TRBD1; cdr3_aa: CSASIRTGWYGEQFF; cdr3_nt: TGCAGTGCTAGTATCCGGACAGGGTGGTATGGTGAGCAGTTCTTC
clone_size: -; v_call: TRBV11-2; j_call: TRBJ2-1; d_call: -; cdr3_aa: CASSLSRGPEQFF; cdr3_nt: TGTGCCAGCAGCTTAAGCAGGGGTCCTGAGCAGTTCTTC
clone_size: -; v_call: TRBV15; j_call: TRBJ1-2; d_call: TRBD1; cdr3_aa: CATRMDRADYYGYTF; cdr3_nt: TGTGCCACCAGGATGGACAGGGCGGATTACTATGGCTACACCTTC